These 23 T cell receptor beta chains were all obtained from the same sample, sequenced in a study of cytomegalovirus exposure and HLA in healthy donors. It was with 60 Vbeta and 13 Jbeta primers that the PCR ran. Repertoires were generated with immunoSEQ multiplex PCR, while TCRdb's copy carries only in-frame clones and drops some. The table shows 240,000 or so clones, with around 80% occurring only once. Sequenced sample: PBMCs. The receptors come from a woman aged 55 to 70 in good health and CMV-seropositive.

The sample holds a few counts of this clone. The chain carries TRBV25-1 and TRBJ2-7, with 7 bases lining up with TRBD1. Trimming cost V 10 bases and J 2 bases; bases outside gene matches: 11. Germline CDR1 is MGHDK and CDR2 is SYGVNS. The CDR3 totals 14 residues. CDR3 nucleotide sequence: TGTGCCACATCCACCGGGACAGTGGCCTACGAGCAGTACTTC. Its protein is CATSTGTVAYEQYF.

This clone was detected only a few times. The V and J genes are TRBV4-2 and TRBJ1-4, with D unresolved. This CDR3 comprises 15 residues. Germline lookup yields CDR1 LGHNA and CDR2 YNFKEQ. V was shortened by 1 base and J by 1 base, with 7 bases between the two germline ends. In DNA form, the CDR3 reads TGTGCCAGCAGCCAAGGAGGTAGAACTAATGAAAAACTGTTTTTT. This encodes CASSQGGRTNEKLFF.

CDR3 sequence reads: CASSPLAGGTYNEQFF. CDR3 coding DNA: TGCGCCAGCAGCCCCCTGGCGGGAGGGACTTACAATGAGCAGTTCTTC. The chain joins TRBV5-1 to TRBJ2-1, with TRBD2 matching over 9 bases. Trimming cost V 4 bases and J 4 bases; bases outside gene matches: 9. Germline values: CDR1 SGHRS, CDR2 YFSETQ. CDR3 length: 16 amino acids.

This sequence joins TRBV28 and TRBJ2-1, with 10 bases identical to TRBD1. Trimming at V came to 10 bases and at J to 7 bases, leaving 7 bases not matched to a gene. The V gene's germline CDR1 is MDHEN and CDR2 SYDVKM. The length of the CDR3 is 13 residues. CDR3 sequence reads: CATDRGRRNEQFF. The CDR3 nucleotides are TGTGCCACCGACAGGGGGCGCCGAAATGAGCAGTTCTTC.

The chain employs TRBV12-5 and TRBJ2-4; 8 nucleotides match TRBD1. Trimming took 3 bases from V and 1 from J; bases not matched to a gene: 14. CDR3 size: 19 residues. CDR1 and CDR2 from the germline V gene are LGHNT and FRNRAP. The CDR3 nucleotides read TGTGCTAGTGGTTTATTACAGGGGGTCAGGATTGGGGCCAAAAACATTCAGTACTTC. Translating it yields CASGLLQGVRIGAKNIQYF.

This clone is a singleton in its sample. The CDR3 nucleotides are TGTGCCAGCAGTGTACGGACAGGGTTAAGTGATGGCTACACCTTC. Translating gives CASSVRTGLSDGYTF. The J gene is TRBJ1-2, the V gene TRBV6-1; 8 nucleotides agree with TRBD1. CDR1 is MNHNS and CDR2 is SASEGT in the germline V gene. V lost 4 bases, J lost 6 bases, and 10 bases stayed unmatched. The CDR3 has 15 amino acids.

This clone was recorded once. The CDR3 DNA is TGTGCCAGTAGTATAGATATGGGGGCCCTGAACACTGAAGCTTTCTTT. Translating it yields CASSIDMGALNTEAFF. The V call is TRBV19, the J call TRBJ1-1; D possibly corresponds to TRBD1 (6 bases). This CDR3 has 16 residues. The germline CDR1 and CDR2 sequences are LNHDA and SQIVND (reference sequence). Trimming removed 0 bases at V and 0 bases at J, with 11 bases between.

The chain joins TRBV4-2 to TRBJ2-2; tentative D call: TRBD2 (5 bases). Germline V CDR1 and CDR2: LGHNA, YNFKEQ. The CDR3 totals 16 residues. The germline V and J ends were trimmed by 0 bases and 2 bases, with 10 bases remaining between them. The CDR3 nucleotides are TGTGCCAGCAGCCAAGATCCGACTACTAACACCGGGGAGCTGTTTTTT. As protein: CASSQDPTTNTGELFF.

The chain couples TRBV6-5 to TRBJ2-7, with a tentative D call TRBD1 (6 bases). The V gene's germline CDR1 is MNHEY and CDR2 SVGAGI. The CDR3 has 16 residues. Trimming pared 0 bases from V and 3 bases from J, leaving 15 bases between. The CDR3 loop is CASSYSRPQGGYEQYF. The CDR3 DNA reads TGTGCCAGCAGTTACTCGCGACCCCAAGGGGGCTACGAGCAGTACTTC.

This clone was seen only once. The chain is built from TRBV6-5 and TRBJ2-1, with TRBD2 matching over 11 bases. V shed 6 bases, J shed 6 bases, and the junction held 7 bases outside the gene matches. Germline V gene data show CDR1 as MNHEY and CDR2 as SVGAGI. The CDR3 has 15 amino acids. CDR3 sequence reads: CASSGLAGLSNEQFF. CDR3 sequence (DNA): TGTGCCAGCAGCGGACTAGCGGGCCTTTCCAATGAGCAGTTCTTC.

V and J are TRBV7-3 and TRBJ2-3; 10 bases match TRBD2. The germline CDR1 and CDR2 sequences are SGHTA and FQGTGA. Germline trimming cut 5 bases from V and 1 base from J; bases unmatched to any gene: 3. This CDR3 spans 15 amino acids. The CDR3 loop is CASSPLAGGTDTQYF. DNA for the CDR3: TGTGCCAGCAGCCCCCTAGCGGGGGGCACAGATACGCAGTATTTT.

In the case of this clone: The sample holds other DNA sequences that translate to the same CDR3. The chain employs TRBV5-1 and TRBJ1-1; possible D gene TRBD1, 5 bases. Deletions cut 4 bases from V and 4 bases from J, with 17 bases between. The CDR3 loop spans 15 amino acids. The V gene's germline CDR1 is SGHRS and CDR2 YFSETQ. CDR3 protein: CASSLGPAGGTEAFF. CDR3 in DNA: TGCGCCAGCAGCCTCGGGCCCGCCGGGGGCACTGAAGCTTTCTTT. The variable domain in full, with the rest retrieved from reference TRBV5-1 and TRBJ1-1, is KAGVTQTPRYLIKTRGQQVTLSCSPISGHRSVSWYQQTPGQGLQFLFEYFSETQRNKGNFPGRFSGRQFSNSRSEMNVSTLELGDSALYLCASSLGPAGGTEAFFGQGTRLTVV.

This chain uses TRBV15 with TRBJ2-7; D not resolved. This CDR3 region has 12 residues. V lost 1 base and J 4 bases, leaving 5 bases between the germline ends. The germline V gene has CDR1 LNHNV and CDR2 YYDKDF (reference sequence). CDR3 region: CATSRAGYEQYF. The DNA for the CDR3 is TGTGCCACCAGCAGAGCCGGGTACGAGCAGTACTTC.

The chain couples TRBV18 to TRBJ2-3, with a possible D match to TRBD2 (5 bases). V shed 0 bases and J shed 2 bases, with 15 bases lying between them. Germline loops: CDR1 KGHSH, CDR2 LQKENI. This CDR3 comprises 17 residues. CDR3 residues: CASSPPFGKINTDTQYF. In nucleotides, the CDR3 is TGTGCCAGCTCACCACCGTTCGGGAAGATTAACACAGATACGCAGTATTTT. The variable domain in full, with the rest retrieved from reference TRBV18 and TRBJ2-3, is NAGVMQNPRHLVRRRGQEARLRCSPMKGHSHVYWYRQLPEEGLKFMVYLQKENIIDESGMPKERFSAEFPKEGPSILRIQQVVRGDSAAYFCASSPPFGKINTDTQYFGPGTRLTVL.

This clone occurred a few times. Other DNA sequences in this sample translate to the same CDR3. CDR3 region: CASSPDSQETQYF. The DNA for the CDR3 is TGCGCCAGCAGCCCCGACTCCCAAGAGACCCAGTACTTC. The chain combines TRBV5-1 with TRBJ2-5; the D is unclear. Trimming removed 4 bases at V and 1 base at J, with 8 bases between. The CDR3 is 13 amino acids. CDR1 SGHRS and CDR2 YFSETQ come from the germline V gene.

This chain uses TRBV19 with TRBJ2-1; unclear D gene. Germline V gene sequence: CDR1 LNHDA, CDR2 SQIVND (reference sequence). V lost 3 bases and J 5 bases, leaving 17 bases between the germline ends. The CDR3 loop spans 16 amino acids. CDR3 loop: CASSIIPLSTDNEQFF. For the CDR3, the DNA is TGTGCCAGTAGTATTATCCCCTTGAGCACGGACAATGAGCAGTTCTTC.

The rearrangement links TRBV28 to TRBJ2-7; a possible D gene is TRBD2 (7 bases). V lost 2 bases and J 1 base, leaving 15 bases between the germline ends. This CDR3 comprises 16 residues. The germline V gene encodes CDR1 MDHEN and CDR2 SYDVKM. The CDR3 region is CASSLVAGGPSYEQYF. DNA for the CDR3: TGTGCCAGCAGTTTAGTCGCCGGGGGGCCGTCCTACGAGCAGTACTTC. Full variable domain (rest looked up from reference TRBV28 and TRBJ2-7): DVKVTQSSRYLVKRTGEKVFLECVQDMDHENMFWYRQDPGLGLRLIYFSYDVKMKEKGDIPEGYSVSREKKERFSLILESASTNQTSMYLCASSLVAGGPSYEQYFGPGTRLTVT.

The V gene is TRBV19, the J gene TRBJ2-7; D unclear. Trimming stripped 8 bases from V and 4 bases from J, with 18 bases between. The CDR3 totals 14 residues. Germline lookup yields CDR1 LNHDA and CDR2 SQIVND (reference sequence). CDR3 loop: CASSSWPLGYEQYF. For the CDR3, the DNA is TGTGCCAGTTCTTCCTGGCCTCTCGGGTACGAGCAGTACTTC.

V is TRBV5-5 and J is TRBJ2-7; D call uncertain. Germline loops: CDR1 SGHKS, CDR2 YYEKEE (reference sequence). The CDR3 spans 14 residues. V was clipped by 1 base and J by 5 bases, with 13 bases between them. The CDR3 sequence is CASSLKLQFDEQYF. CDR3 nucleotide sequence: TGTGCCAGCAGCTTGAAGTTGCAGTTTGACGAGCAGTACTTC.

The chain uses TRBV6-1 and TRBJ2-3; D may be TRBD2 (5 bases). The CDR3 is 15 residues long. CDR1 is MNHNS and CDR2 is SASEGT in the germline V gene. V was clipped by 0 bases and J by 3 bases, with 10 bases between them. This CDR3 reads CASSEAGWRTDTQYF. CDR3 DNA: TGTGCCAGCAGTGAAGCGGGGTGGAGGACAGATACGCAGTATTTT.

The chain links TRBV14 to TRBJ1-3; D may be TRBD1 (6 bases). The CDR3 length is 17 residues. V was trimmed by 6 bases and J by 0 bases, leaving 18 bases between them. Germline V CDR1 and CDR2: SGHDN, FVKESK. The CDR3 loop reads CASSPRSQGSSGNTIYF. CDR3 in DNA: TGTGCCAGCAGTCCTCGATCACAGGGAAGCTCTGGAAACACCATATATTTT.

The chain carries TRBV19 and TRBJ2-3; D not resolved. This CDR3 spans 14 amino acids. Looked up from germline, CDR1 is LNHDA and CDR2 is SQIVND (reference sequence). Trimming left V 0 bases short and J 9 bases short, with 13 bases between. CDR3 protein: CASSIDLLIGTQYF. In DNA, the CDR3 is TGTGCCAGTAGTATAGATCTTCTTATCGGGACGCAGTATTTT.

The V call is TRBV6-5, the J call TRBJ1-2, with a possible D match to TRBD1 (5 bases). This CDR3 comprises 13 residues. Trimming took off 2 bases at V and 6 bases at J, with 10 bases between the two ends. Germline-derived CDR1 and CDR2 are MNHEY and SVGAGI. CDR3 region: CASSYRQSNGYTF. DNA for the CDR3: TGTGCCAGCAGTTACCGACAGTCTAATGGCTACACCTTC.